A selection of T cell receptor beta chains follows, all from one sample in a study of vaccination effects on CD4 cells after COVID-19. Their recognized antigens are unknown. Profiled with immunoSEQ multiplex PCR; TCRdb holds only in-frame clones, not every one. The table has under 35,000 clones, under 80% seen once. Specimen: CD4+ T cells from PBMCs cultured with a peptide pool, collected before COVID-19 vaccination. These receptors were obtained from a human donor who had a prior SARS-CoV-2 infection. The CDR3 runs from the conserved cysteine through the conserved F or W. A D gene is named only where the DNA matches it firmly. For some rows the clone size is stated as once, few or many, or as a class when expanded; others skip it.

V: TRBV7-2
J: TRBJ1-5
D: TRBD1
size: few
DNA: TGTGCCAGCAGCGGACAGGGGGGCAATCAGCCCCAGCATTTT
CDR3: CASSGQGGNQPQHF

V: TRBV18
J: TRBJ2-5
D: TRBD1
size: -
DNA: TGTGCCAGCTCCACGAGACAGGGCCCACTCGGTGGCCAGTACTTC
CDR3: CASSTRQGPLGGQYF

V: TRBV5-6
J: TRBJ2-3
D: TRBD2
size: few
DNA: TGTGCCAGCAGCTTGTCCCCGGGGGGGGTTCCAGATACGCAGTATTTT
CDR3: CASSLSPGGVPDTQYF

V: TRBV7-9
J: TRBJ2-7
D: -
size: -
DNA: TGTGCCAGCAGCTCCGGCGATGGGGGCAAGGGGCAGTACTTC
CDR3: CASSSGDGGKGQYF

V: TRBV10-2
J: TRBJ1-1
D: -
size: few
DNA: TGCGCCACCGGTTCTACGCGAAACACTGAAGCTTTCTTT
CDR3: CATGSTRNTEAFF

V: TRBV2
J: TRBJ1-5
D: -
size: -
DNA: TGTGCCAGCGGGTCCGGGAATCAGCCCCAGCATTTT
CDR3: CASGSGNQPQHF

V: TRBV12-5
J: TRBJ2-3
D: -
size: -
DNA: TGTGCTAGTGGTTTGGTACCAGATACGCAGTATTTT
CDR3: CASGLVPDTQYF

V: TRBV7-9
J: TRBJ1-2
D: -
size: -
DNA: TGTGCCAGCAGCTTGGGGATCGCCTATGGCTACACCTTC
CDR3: CASSLGIAYGYTF

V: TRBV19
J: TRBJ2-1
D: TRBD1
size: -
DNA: TGTGCCAGTAAGAGGGACAGGGCAAGGGGCGATGAGCAGTTCTTC
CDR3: CASKRDRARGDEQFF

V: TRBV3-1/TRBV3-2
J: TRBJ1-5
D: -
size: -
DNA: TGTGCCAGCAGCCAAGGGACTCAGCCCCAGCATTTT
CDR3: CASSQGTQPQHF

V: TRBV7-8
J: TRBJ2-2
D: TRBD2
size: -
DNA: TGTGCCAGCAGCTACGGCGGGGGAGCGGGGAACACCGGGGAGCTGTTTTTT
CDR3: CASSYGGGAGNTGELFF

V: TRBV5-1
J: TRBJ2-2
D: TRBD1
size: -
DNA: TGCGCCAGCAGCTTGTCCGGGACAGGGGACACCGGGGAGCTGTTTTTT
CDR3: CASSLSGTGDTGELFF

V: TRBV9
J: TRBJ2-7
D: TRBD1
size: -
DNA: TGTGCCAGCAGCGTAGCAACAGGGGTTAGGGACGAGCAGTACTTC
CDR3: CASSVATGVRDEQYF

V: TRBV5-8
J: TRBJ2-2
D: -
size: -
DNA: TGTGCCAGCAGTCGCAGGGTTGGCGGGGAGCTGTTTTTT
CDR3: CASSRRVGGELFF

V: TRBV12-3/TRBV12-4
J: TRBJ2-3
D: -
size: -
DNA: TGTGCCAGCAGCTACGCAGATACGCAGTATTTT
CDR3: CASSYADTQYF

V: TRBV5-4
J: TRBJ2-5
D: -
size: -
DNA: TGTGCCAGCAGCCAGAGCCCAGAGACCCAGTACTTC
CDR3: CASSQSPETQYF

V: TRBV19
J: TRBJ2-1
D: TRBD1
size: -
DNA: TGTGCCAGTAGTAAGGGACAGGGGGCCTACAATGAGCAGTTCTTC
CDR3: CASSKGQGAYNEQFF

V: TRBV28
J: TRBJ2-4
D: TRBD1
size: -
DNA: TGTGCCAGCAGTACCCTGACAGGGTTTGGCAAAAACATTCAGTACTTC
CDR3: CASSTLTGFGKNIQYF

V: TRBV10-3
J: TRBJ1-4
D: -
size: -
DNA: TGTGCCATCAGTGCTGACAGAATTAATGAAAAACTGTTTTTT
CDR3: CAISADRINEKLFF

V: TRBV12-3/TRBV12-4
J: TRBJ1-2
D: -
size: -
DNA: TGTGCCAGCAGTTATAGGAACTATGGCTACACCTTC
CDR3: CASSYRNYGYTF

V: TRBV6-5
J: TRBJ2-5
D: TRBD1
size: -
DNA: TGTGCCAGCAGTTGGAACAGGGGGCGAGAGACCCAGTACTTC
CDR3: CASSWNRGRETQYF

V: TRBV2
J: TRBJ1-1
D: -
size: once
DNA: TGTGCCAGCAGAGTCACCATGAACACTGAAGCTTTCTTT
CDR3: CASRVTMNTEAFF

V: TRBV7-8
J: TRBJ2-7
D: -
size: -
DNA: TGTGCCAGCAGCCAGAATAGACAGACGTACGAGCAGTACTTC
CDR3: CASSQNRQTYEQYF

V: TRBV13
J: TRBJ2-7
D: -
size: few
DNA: TGTGCCAGCAGCCTTCTCGGGGCCTACGAGCAGTACTTC
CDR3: CASSLLGAYEQYF

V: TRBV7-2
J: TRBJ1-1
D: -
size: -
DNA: TGTGCCAGCAGATACCAGCAGGGGAACACTGAAGCTTTCTTT
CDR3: CASRYQQGNTEAFF

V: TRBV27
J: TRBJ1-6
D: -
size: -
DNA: TGTGCCAGCAGTTTGAGGACTTATAATTCACCCCTCCACTTT
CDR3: CASSLRTYNSPLHF

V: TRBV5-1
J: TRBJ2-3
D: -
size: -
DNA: TGCGCCAGCAGTCCGATACTTAGCACAGATACGCAGTATTTT
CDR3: CASSPILSTDTQYF

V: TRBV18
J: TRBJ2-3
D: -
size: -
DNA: TGTGCCAGCTCCCGGGGCCTAGTTCTCTTCAGCACAGATACGCAGTATTTT
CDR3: CASSRGLVLFSTDTQYF

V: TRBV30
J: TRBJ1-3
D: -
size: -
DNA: TGTGCCTGGAGTGTCTCAGGTAGAAACACCATATATTTT
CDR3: CAWSVSGRNTIYF

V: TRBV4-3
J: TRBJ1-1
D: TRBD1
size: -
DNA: TGCGCCAGCAGCCAAGACTGGACTGTCCGGGACAGGGGGACTTTCTTT
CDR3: CASSQDWTVRDRGTFF

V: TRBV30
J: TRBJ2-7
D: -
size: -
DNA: TGTGCCTGGAGTTCAACCTCCGGTGTACTACGAACCTCCTACGAGCAGTACTTC
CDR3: CAWSSTSGVLRTSYEQYF

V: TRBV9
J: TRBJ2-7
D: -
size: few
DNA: TGTGCCAGCAGCGTAGGGGACACAGATATCTACGAGCAGTACTTC
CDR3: CASSVGDTDIYEQYF

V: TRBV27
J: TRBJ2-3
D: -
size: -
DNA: TGTGCCAGCAGGAGCGGCACAGATACGCAGTATTTT
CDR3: CASRSGTDTQYF

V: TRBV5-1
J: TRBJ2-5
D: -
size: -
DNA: TGCGCCAGCAGCTTCAACGGGGGGCTTATCCAAGAGACCCAGTACTTC
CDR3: CASSFNGGLIQETQYF

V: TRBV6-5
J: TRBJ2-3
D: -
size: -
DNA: TGTGCCAGCACGAGAGGGAGTAGCACAGATACGCAGTATTTT
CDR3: CASTRGSSTDTQYF

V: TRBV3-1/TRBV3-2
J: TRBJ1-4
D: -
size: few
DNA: TGTGCCAGCAGCCAAGATTACGCCAGGGCAACTAATGAAAAACTGTTTTTT
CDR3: CASSQDYARATNEKLFF

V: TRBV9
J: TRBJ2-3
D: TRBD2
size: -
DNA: TGTGCCAGCAGTCAGCGGGGTGAAAACACAGATACGCAGTATTTT
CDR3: CASSQRGENTDTQYF

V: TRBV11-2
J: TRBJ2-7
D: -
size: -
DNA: TGTGCCAGCAGCCGTTTAGCGGACCATAACCTCGAGCAGTACTTC
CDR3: CASSRLADHNLEQYF

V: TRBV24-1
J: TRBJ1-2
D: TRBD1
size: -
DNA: TGTGCCACCAGTGATCCGGGACAGGCCGGTAACTATGGCTACACCTTC
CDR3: CATSDPGQAGNYGYTF

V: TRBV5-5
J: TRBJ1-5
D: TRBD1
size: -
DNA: TGTGCCAGCAGCTTGGACAGGGGATACAATCAGCCCCAGCATTTT
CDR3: CASSLDRGYNQPQHF

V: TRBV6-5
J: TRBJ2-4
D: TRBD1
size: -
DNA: TGTGCCAGCAGCGGACAGGGTCTAGCCAAAAACATTCAGTACTTC
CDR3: CASSGQGLAKNIQYF

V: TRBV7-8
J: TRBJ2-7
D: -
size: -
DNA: TGTGCCAGCAGCTTCGCGGTCTCCTACGAGCAGTACTTC
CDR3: CASSFAVSYEQYF

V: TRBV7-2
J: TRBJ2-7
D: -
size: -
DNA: TGTGCCAGCAGCTCGCCGGGACACCGCTCCTACGAGCAGTACTTC
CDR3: CASSSPGHRSYEQYF

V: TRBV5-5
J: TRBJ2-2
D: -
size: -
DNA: TGTGCCAGCAGCTTTGGACGAACGAACACCGGGGAGCTGTTTTTT
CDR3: CASSFGRTNTGELFF

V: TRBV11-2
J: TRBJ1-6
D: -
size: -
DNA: TGTGCCAGCAGCTTAAACAGGGATTATTCACCCCTCCACTTT
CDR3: CASSLNRDYSPLHF

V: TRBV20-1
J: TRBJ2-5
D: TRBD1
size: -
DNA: TGCAGTGCTAGTTCCCTACAGGGGGCGTCCGAGACCCAGTACTTC
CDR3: CSASSLQGASETQYF